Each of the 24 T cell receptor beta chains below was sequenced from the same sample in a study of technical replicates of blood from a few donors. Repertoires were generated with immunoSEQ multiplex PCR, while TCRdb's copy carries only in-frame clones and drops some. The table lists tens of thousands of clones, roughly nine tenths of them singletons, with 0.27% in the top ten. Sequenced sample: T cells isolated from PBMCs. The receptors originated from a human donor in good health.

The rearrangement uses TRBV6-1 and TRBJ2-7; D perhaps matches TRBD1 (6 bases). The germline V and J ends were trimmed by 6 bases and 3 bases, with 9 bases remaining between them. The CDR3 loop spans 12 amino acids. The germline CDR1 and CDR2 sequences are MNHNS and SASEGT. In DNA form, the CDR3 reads TGTGCCAGCAGACAGGGTCACTACGAGCAGTACTTC. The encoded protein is CASRQGHYEQYF.

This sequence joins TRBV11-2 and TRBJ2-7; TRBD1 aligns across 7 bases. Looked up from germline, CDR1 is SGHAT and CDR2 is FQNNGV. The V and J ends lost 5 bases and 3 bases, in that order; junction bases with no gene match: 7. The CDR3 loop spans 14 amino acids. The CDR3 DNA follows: TGTGCCAGCAGCCCCACGACAGGGAGCTACGAGCAGTACTTC. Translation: CASSPTTGSYEQYF.

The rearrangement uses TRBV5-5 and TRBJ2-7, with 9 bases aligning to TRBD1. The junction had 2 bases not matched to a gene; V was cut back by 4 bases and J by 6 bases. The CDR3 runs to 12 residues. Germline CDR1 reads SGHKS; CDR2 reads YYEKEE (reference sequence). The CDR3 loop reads CASSQTGGEQYF. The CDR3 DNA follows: TGTGCCAGCAGCCAGACAGGGGGCGAGCAGTACTTC.

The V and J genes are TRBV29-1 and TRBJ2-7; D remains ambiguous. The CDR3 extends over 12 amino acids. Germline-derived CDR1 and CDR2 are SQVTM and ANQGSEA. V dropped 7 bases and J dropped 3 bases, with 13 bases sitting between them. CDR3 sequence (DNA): TGCAGCGCCGCCGTGAATAGCTACGAGCAGTACTTC. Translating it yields CSAAVNSYEQYF.

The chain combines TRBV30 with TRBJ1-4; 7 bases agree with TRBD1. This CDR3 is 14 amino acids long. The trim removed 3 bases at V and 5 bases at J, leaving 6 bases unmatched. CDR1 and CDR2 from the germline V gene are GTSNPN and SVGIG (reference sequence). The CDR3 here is CAWSTGQKNEKLFF. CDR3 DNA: TGTGCCTGGAGCACGGGACAGAAAAATGAAAAACTGTTTTTT.

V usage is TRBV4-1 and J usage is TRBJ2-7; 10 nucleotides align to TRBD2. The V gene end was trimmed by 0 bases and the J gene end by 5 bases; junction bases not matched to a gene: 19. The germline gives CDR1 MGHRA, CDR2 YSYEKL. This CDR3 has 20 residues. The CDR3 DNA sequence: TGCGCCAGCAGCCAAGATAGGGGGTATGGCCTCCGGCTAGCGGGAGACGAGCAGTACTTC. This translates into CASSQDRGYGLRLAGDEQYF.

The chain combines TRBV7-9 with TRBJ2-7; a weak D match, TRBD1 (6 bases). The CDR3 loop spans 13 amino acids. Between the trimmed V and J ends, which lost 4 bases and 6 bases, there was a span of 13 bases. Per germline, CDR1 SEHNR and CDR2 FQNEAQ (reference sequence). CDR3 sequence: CASSSRTVPEQYF. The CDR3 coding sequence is TGTGCCAGCAGCTCCCGGACAGTCCCCGAGCAGTACTTC. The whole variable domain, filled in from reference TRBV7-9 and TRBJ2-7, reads DTGVSQNPRHKITKRGQNVTFRCDPISEHNRLYWYRQTLGQGPEFLTYFQNEAQLEKSRLLSDRFSAERPKGSFSTLEIQRTEQGDSAMYLCASSSRTVPEQYFGPGTRLTVT.

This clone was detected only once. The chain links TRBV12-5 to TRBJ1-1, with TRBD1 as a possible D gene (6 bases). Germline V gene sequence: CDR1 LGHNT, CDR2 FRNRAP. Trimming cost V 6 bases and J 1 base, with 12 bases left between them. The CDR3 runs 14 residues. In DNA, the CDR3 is TGTGCTAGTGGGTACAGGGCTGGGAACACTGAAGCTTTCTTT. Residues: CASGYRAGNTEAFF.

The CDR3 spells CASSYSSTGFYEQYF. The DNA of the CDR3 is TGTGCCAGCAGTTACTCTTCGACAGGCTTCTACGAGCAGTACTTC. The chain couples TRBV6-6 to TRBJ2-7, with D tentatively TRBD1 (6 bases). This CDR3 region has 15 residues. The germline V and J ends were trimmed by 0 bases and 3 bases, with 12 bases remaining between them. The V gene's germline CDR1 is MNHNY and CDR2 SVGAGI (reference sequence).

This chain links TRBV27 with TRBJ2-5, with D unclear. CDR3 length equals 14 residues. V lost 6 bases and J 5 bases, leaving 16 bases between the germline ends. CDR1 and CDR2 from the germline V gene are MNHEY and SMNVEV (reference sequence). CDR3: CASSLIGFRETQYF. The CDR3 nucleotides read TGTGCCAGCAGCCTAATAGGTTTCAGGGAGACCCAGTACTTC.

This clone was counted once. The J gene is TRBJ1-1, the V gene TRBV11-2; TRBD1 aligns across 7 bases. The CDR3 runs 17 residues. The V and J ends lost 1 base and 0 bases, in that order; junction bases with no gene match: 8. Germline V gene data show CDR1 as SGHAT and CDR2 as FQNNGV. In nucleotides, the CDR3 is TGTGCCAGCAGCTTAGGGGCCGGGACAGCCATGAACACTGAAGCTTTCTTT. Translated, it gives CASSLGAGTAMNTEAFF.

The CDR3 loop is CASSQVQGLRVHTEAFF. CDR3 DNA sequence: TGCGCCAGCAGCCAAGTACAGGGGTTAAGGGTGCACACTGAAGCTTTCTTT. The chain joins TRBV4-1 to TRBJ1-1; 7 positions match TRBD1. Trimming at V came to 1 base and at J to 3 bases, leaving 11 bases not matched to a gene. The CDR3 covers 17 residues. Germline loops: CDR1 MGHRA, CDR2 YSYEKL.

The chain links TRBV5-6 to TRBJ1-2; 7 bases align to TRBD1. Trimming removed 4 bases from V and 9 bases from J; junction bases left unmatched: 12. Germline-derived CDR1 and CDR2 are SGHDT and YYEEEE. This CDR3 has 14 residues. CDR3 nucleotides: TGTGCCAGCAGCGTGCCGGGACAGCCTCCCCGCTACACCTTC. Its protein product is CASSVPGQPPRYTF.

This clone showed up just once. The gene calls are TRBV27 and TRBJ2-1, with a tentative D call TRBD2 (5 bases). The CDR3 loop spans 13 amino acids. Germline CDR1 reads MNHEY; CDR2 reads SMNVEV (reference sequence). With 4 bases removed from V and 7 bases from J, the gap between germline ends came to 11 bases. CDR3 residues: CASSSLGGNEQFF. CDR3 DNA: TGTGCCAGCAGTTCCCTTGGCGGGAATGAGCAGTTCTTC.

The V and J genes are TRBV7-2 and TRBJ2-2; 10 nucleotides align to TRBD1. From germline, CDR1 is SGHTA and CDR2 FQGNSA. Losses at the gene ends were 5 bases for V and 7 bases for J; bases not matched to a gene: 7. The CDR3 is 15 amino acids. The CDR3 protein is CASSLGQGDSGELFF. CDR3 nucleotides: TGTGCCAGCAGCCTCGGACAGGGGGATAGCGGGGAGCTGTTTTTT.

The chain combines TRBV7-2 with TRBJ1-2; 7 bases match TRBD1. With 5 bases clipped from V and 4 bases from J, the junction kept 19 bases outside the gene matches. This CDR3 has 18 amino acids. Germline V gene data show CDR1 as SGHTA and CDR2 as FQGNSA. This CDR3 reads CASSRDLSRTGWTYGYTF. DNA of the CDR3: TGTGCCAGCAGCCGTGACTTATCAAGGACAGGTTGGACCTATGGCTACACCTTC.

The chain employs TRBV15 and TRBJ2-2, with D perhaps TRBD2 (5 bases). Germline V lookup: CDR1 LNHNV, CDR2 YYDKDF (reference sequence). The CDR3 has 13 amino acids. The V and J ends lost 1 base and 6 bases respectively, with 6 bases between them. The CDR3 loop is CATSRVAPGELFF. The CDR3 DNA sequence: TGTGCCACCAGCAGAGTAGCGCCCGGGGAGCTGTTTTTT.

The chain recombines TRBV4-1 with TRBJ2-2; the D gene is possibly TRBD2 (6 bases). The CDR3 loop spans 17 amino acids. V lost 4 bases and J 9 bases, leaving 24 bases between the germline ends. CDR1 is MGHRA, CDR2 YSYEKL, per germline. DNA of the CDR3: TGCGCCAGCAGCCCCATTCAAGGAGCGAGGAGGGTGAGGGAGCTGTTTTTT. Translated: CASSPIQGARRVRELFF.

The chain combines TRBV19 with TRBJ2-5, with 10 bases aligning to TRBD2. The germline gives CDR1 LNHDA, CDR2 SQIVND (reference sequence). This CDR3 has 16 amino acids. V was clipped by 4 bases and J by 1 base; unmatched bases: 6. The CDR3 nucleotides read TGTGCCAGTAGTAGGATAGCGGGGGGCACCCAAGAGACCCAGTACTTC. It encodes CASSRIAGGTQETQYF. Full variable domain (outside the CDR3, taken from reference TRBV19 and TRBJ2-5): DGGITQSPKYLFRKEGQNVTLSCEQNLNHDAMYWYRQDPGQGLRLIYYSQIVNDFQKGDIAEGYSVSREKKESFPLTVTSAQKNPTAFYLCASSRIAGGTQETQYFGPGTRLLVL.

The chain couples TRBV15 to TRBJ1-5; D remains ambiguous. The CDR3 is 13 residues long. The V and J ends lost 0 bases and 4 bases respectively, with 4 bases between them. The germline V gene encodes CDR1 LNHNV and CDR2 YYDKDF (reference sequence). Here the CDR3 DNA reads TGTGCCACCAGCAGAGATCCGAATCAGCCCCAGCATTTT. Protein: CATSRDPNQPQHF. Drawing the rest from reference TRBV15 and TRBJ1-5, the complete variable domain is DAMVIQNPRYQVTQFGKPVTLSCSQTLNHNVMYWYQQKSSQAPKLLFHYYDKDFNNEADTPDNFQSRRPNTSFCFLDIRSPGLGDTAMYLCATSRDPNQPQHFGDGTRLSIL.

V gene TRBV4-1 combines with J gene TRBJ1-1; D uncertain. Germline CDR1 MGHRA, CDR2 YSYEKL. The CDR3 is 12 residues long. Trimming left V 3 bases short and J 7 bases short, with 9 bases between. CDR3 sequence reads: CASSQDTSEAFF. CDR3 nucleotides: TGCGCCAGCAGCCAGGATACTAGTGAAGCTTTCTTT.

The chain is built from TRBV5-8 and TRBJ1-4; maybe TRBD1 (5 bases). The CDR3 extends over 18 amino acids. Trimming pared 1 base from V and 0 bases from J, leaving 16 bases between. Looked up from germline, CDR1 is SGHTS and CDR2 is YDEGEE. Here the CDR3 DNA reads TGTGCCAGCAGCTTGAAGCAGGGAGGAATCGCAACTAATGAAAAACTGTTTTTT. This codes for CASSLKQGGIATNEKLFF.

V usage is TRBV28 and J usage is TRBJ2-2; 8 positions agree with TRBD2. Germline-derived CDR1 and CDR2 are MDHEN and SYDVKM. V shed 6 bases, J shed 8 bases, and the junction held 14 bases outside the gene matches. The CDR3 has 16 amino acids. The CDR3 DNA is TGTGCCAGCAGCCCTACCTCGGCGGGAGGTTCAGGGGAGCTGTTTTTT. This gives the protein CASSPTSAGGSGELFF.

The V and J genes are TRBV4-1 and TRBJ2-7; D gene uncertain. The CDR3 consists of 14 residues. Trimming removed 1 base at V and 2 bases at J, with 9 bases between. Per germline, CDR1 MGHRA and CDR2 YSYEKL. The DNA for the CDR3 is TGCGCCAGCAGCCAAGGTTCCGGAGCCTACGAGCAGTACTTC. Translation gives CASSQGSGAYEQYF.